Below, 28 T cell receptor beta chains from the same sample are listed, as sequenced in a study of blood T cell repertoires in COVID-19. The assay was immunoSEQ multiplex PCR, and TCRdb's table has in-frame clones only and misses some. The sample has some 20,000 clones, roughly 85% seen once. The sequencing sample was made of peripheral blood. The receptors were gathered from an elderly man with acute or convalescent COVID-19.

The chain has TRBV4-1 and TRBJ1-5, with D possibly matching TRBD1 (6 bases). The germline gives CDR1 MGHRA, CDR2 YSYEKL. The CDR3 totals 15 residues. The V end was cut by 4 bases, the J end by 5 bases, with 15 bases between. The DNA for the CDR3 is TGCGCCAGCAGCCTTATGGGACACCGAGATCAGCCCCAGCATTTT. Translation: CASSLMGHRDQPQHF.

The chain recombines TRBV2 with TRBJ2-7, with D perhaps matching TRBD1 (6 bases). The ends were cut back, 8 bases at V and 3 bases at J, with 17 bases in the middle. Germline V gene data show CDR1 as SNHLY and CDR2 as FYNNEI. The CDR3 has 14 residues. CDR3 nucleotides: TGTGCCAGCCCAAAGGACAGATTCAGCTACGAGCAGTACTTC. This translates into CASPKDRFSYEQYF.

The chain employs TRBV19 and TRBJ2-6; 10 positions agree with TRBD1. Trimming cost V 6 bases and J 0 bases; bases outside gene matches: 8. CDR1 LNHDA and CDR2 SQIVND come from the germline V gene (reference sequence). The CDR3 sequence is 18 residues long. The CDR3 sequence is CASSTSGTGASGANVLTF. In nucleotides, the CDR3 is TGTGCCAGTAGCACCTCTGGGACAGGGGCCTCTGGGGCCAACGTCCTGACTTTC.

The genes are TRBV7-3 and TRBJ2-1; TRBD2 aligns across 8 bases. Trimming at V came to 1 base and at J to 2 bases, leaving 1 base not matched to a gene. The germline CDR1 and CDR2 sequences are SGHTA and FQGTGA. The CDR3 extends over 15 amino acids. The CDR3 bases are TGTGCCAGCAGCTTAAACGGGGGGGCCTACAATGAGCAGTTCTTC. Translating gives CASSLNGGAYNEQFF.

V gene TRBV5-6 combines with J gene TRBJ1-2; TRBD1 aligns across 12 bases. Germline CDR1 reads SGHDT; CDR2 reads YYEEEE. With V trimmed by 6 bases and J by 4 bases, 7 bases remained unmatched. The CDR3 extends over 15 amino acids. CDR3: CASNKPGQGAYGYTF. In nucleotides, the CDR3 is TGTGCCAGCAACAAACCGGGACAGGGGGCCTATGGCTACACCTTC. The full variable domain, completed using reference TRBV5-6 and TRBJ1-2, is DAGVTQSPTHLIKTRGQQVTLRCSPKSGHDTVSWYQQALGQGPQFIFQYYEEEERQRGNFPDRFSGHQFPNYSSELNVNALLLGDSALYLCASNKPGQGAYGYTFGSGTRLTVV.

The CDR3 region has the DNA TGCAGCGTTCGGACAGGGGGCGAGCAGTACTTC. This encodes CSVRTGGEQYF. The genes are TRBV29-1 and TRBJ2-7, with TRBD1 matching 10 bases. This CDR3 region has 11 residues. CDR1 is SQVTM and CDR2 is ANQGSEA in the germline V gene. V lost 5 bases, J lost 6 bases, and 1 base stayed unmatched.

This clone was seen a handful of times. The chain couples TRBV9 to TRBJ1-6; 9 bases match TRBD1. The CDR3 covers 16 residues. The germline gives CDR1 SGDLS, CDR2 YYNGEE. Losses at the gene ends were 2 bases for V and 5 bases for J; bases not matched to a gene: 5. This chain's CDR3 is CASSVGTGGNNSPLHF. The CDR3 DNA follows: TGTGCCAGCAGCGTTGGAACAGGGGGCAATAATTCACCCCTCCACTTT. Combining the CDR3 with reference TRBV9 and TRBJ1-6 gives the whole variable domain DSGVTQTPKHLITATGQRVTLRCSPRSGDLSVYWYQQSLDQGLQFLIQYYNGEERAKGNILERFSAQQFPDLHSELNLSSLELGDSALYFCASSVGTGGNNSPLHFGNGTRLTVT.

The chain recombines TRBV4-3 with TRBJ1-1, with no clear D. Per the germline V gene, CDR1 is LGHNA and CDR2 is YSLEER. This CDR3 comprises 13 residues. V shed 2 bases and J shed 1 base, with 5 bases lying between them. CDR3 bases: TGCGCCAGCAGCCAACAGGAGAACACTGAAGCTTTCTTT. This gives the protein CASSQQENTEAFF.

The rearrangement uses TRBV7-2 and TRBJ1-2, with D possibly matching TRBD1 (6 bases). V was trimmed by 0 bases and J by 6 bases, leaving 8 bases between them. The CDR3 is 13 amino acids. Germline CDR1 SGHTA, CDR2 FQGNSA. CDR3 nucleotide sequence: TGTGCCAGCAGCTTAGCAGGGGGTGATGGCTACACCTTC. This sequence encodes CASSLAGGDGYTF.

J is TRBJ1-2 and V is TRBV27, with 8 bases that match TRBD1. The CDR3 sequence is 14 residues long. CDR1 is MNHEY and CDR2 is SMNVEV in the germline V gene (reference sequence). Trimming took 2 bases from V and 8 from J; bases not matched to a gene: 7. The CDR3 is CASSLGRGQDGYTF. Here the CDR3 DNA reads TGTGCCAGCAGTTTAGGCAGGGGGCAAGACGGCTACACCTTC.

The table lists this clone with a count of one. The chain couples TRBV7-9 to TRBJ1-5; no firm D call. This CDR3 comprises 14 residues. V dropped 0 bases and J dropped 4 bases, with 7 bases sitting between them. From germline, CDR1 is SEHNR and CDR2 FQNEAQ (reference sequence). CDR3 loop: CASSLANGNQPQHF. CDR3 DNA sequence: TGTGCCAGCAGCTTAGCGAACGGGAATCAGCCCCAGCATTTT.

The chain uses TRBV27 and TRBJ2-7; tentatively, D is TRBD2 (6 bases). Looked up from germline, CDR1 is MNHEY and CDR2 is SMNVEV (reference sequence). With 5 bases removed from V and 2 bases from J, the gap between germline ends came to 16 bases. There are 15 residues in the CDR3. The CDR3 is CASSDSFGGTYEQYF. The CDR3 DNA is TGTGCCAGCAGTGATAGTTTTGGCGGGACCTACGAGCAGTACTTC.

The chain is built from TRBV28 and TRBJ1-4; D may be TRBD1 (6 bases). The V gene lost 10 bases and the J gene lost 9 bases, with 30 bases spanning the gap. The germline CDR1 and CDR2 sequences are MDHEN and SYDVKM. The CDR3 runs 17 residues. The CDR3 sequence is CATARPGLRIGGQKLFF. The CDR3 region has the DNA TGTGCCACCGCTCGCCCCGGGCTCCGCATCGGGGGGCAAAAACTGTTTTTT. Full variable domain (remainder filled in from reference TRBV28 and TRBJ1-4): DVKVTQSSRYLVKRTGEKVFLECVQDMDHENMFWYRQDPGLGLRLIYFSYDVKMKEKGDIPEGYSVSREKKERFSLILESASTNQTSMYLCATARPGLRIGGQKLFFGSGTQLSVL.

The J gene is TRBJ1-1, the V gene TRBV2, with 7 bases matching TRBD1. The length of the CDR3 is 14 residues. V lost 7 bases to trimming and J lost 8 bases; unmatched junction nucleotides: 13. CDR1 and CDR2 from the germline V gene are SNHLY and FYNNEI. In DNA form, the CDR3 reads TGTGCCAGCACGATGGAGGGGGCTCTCCTGGAAGCTTTCTTT. This translates into CASTMEGALLEAFF.

This chain uses TRBV4-1 with TRBJ1-4; no reliable D call. CDR1 and CDR2 from the germline V gene are MGHRA and YSYEKL. V shed 3 bases and J shed 8 bases, with 10 bases lying between them. This CDR3 spans 13 amino acids. This CDR3 is CASSQWRGEKLFF. The CDR3 DNA follows: TGCGCCAGCAGCCAGTGGCGCGGAGAAAAACTGTTTTTT.

J is TRBJ2-3 and V is TRBV5-1; 7 bases match TRBD2. From germline, CDR1 is SGHRS and CDR2 YFSETQ. V lost 4 bases, J lost 5 bases, and 10 bases stayed unmatched. CDR3 length: 15 amino acids. CDR3 sequence (DNA): TGCGCCAGCAGCAGCGGTGGGGGGGATGGAGATACGCAGTATTTT. Amino acids: CASSSGGGDGDTQYF.

The chain is built from TRBV6-5 and TRBJ1-4; TRBD1 is a possible D gene (5 bases). The length of the CDR3 is 13 residues. The V gene lost 0 bases and the J gene lost 10 bases, with 9 bases spanning the gap. Germline-derived CDR1 and CDR2 are MNHEY and SVGAGI. CDR3 in DNA: TGTGCCAGCAGTTACTCCGGGGGGGGAAAACTGTTTTTT. Translating gives CASSYSGGGKLFF.

V and J are TRBV9 and TRBJ1-3; 7 positions match TRBD1. Germline CDR1 and CDR2: SGDLS and YYNGEE. The ends lost 4 bases at V and 3 bases at J; junction bases unmatched: 7. The CDR3 consists of 15 residues. In nucleotides, the CDR3 is TGTGCCAGCAGCCCACAACAGGGGAGTGGAAACACCATATATTTT. This sequence encodes CASSPQQGSGNTIYF.

This CDR3 is CASSPLIGTGSGPQHF. The DNA of the CDR3 is TGTGCCAGCAGCCCCCTGATTGGGACAGGGTCAGGGCCCCAGCATTTT. This chain links TRBV16 with TRBJ1-5; the match to TRBD1 covers 9 bases. Germline CDR1 and CDR2: KGHSY and FQNENV. The trim removed 4 bases at V and 9 bases at J, leaving 13 bases unmatched. The CDR3 consists of 16 residues.

This rearrangement joins TRBV7-7 to TRBJ2-2, with 7 positions matching TRBD1. Germline trimming cut 8 bases from V and 0 bases from J; bases unmatched to any gene: 9. CDR1 is SSHAT, CDR2 FNYEAQ, per germline (reference sequence). This CDR3 has 16 amino acids. The CDR3 DNA follows: TGTGCCAGCTCCGTCCGAGGGGGCGCGAACACCGGGGAGCTGTTTTTT. Translation gives CASSVRGGANTGELFF.

The chain uses TRBV4-3 and TRBJ2-7; 10 positions match TRBD2. With V trimmed by 4 bases and J by 4 bases, 7 bases remained unmatched. The CDR3 is 15 amino acids. Germline V gives CDR1 LGHNA, CDR2 YSLEER. The CDR3 DNA reads TGCGCCAGCAGCCTAGCATTAGCGGGGGGATACGAGCAGTACTTC. It is translated as CASSLALAGGYEQYF.

This rearrangement joins TRBV6-2 or TRBV6-3 to TRBJ1-2; D is unresolved. Per the germline V gene, CDR1 is MNHEY and CDR2 is SVGEGT. The CDR3 length is 13 residues. Trimming left V 5 bases short and J 8 bases short, with 15 bases between. DNA of the CDR3: TGTGCCAGCAGTCCGACTGTTAGTCGCGGCTACACCTTC. Encoded protein: CASSPTVSRGYTF.

The chain carries TRBV7-6 and TRBJ1-2, with 7 bases that match TRBD1. There are 15 residues in the CDR3. With V trimmed by 5 bases and J by 5 bases, 11 bases remained unmatched. From germline, CDR1 is SGHVS and CDR2 FNYEAQ. CDR3 region: CASSGPGQTSYGYTF. DNA of the CDR3: TGTGCCAGCAGCGGGCCGGGACAGACCTCATATGGCTACACCTTC.

The chain has TRBV7-8 and TRBJ2-2; 7 bases align to TRBD1. Germline loops: CDR1 SGHVS, CDR2 FQNEAQ. The CDR3 contains 16 residues. V lost 5 bases and J lost 0; bases outside the gene matches: 6. The CDR3 loop reads CASSEYTGANTGELFF. The CDR3 coding sequence is TGTGCCAGCAGCGAGTATACAGGGGCGAACACCGGGGAGCTGTTTTTT.

J is TRBJ2-7 and V is TRBV10-3; TRBD1 agrees at 7 bases. Germline CDR1 and CDR2: ENHRY and SYGVKD. This CDR3 comprises 14 residues. Losses at the gene ends were 2 bases for V and 2 bases for J; bases not matched to a gene: 3. The CDR3 is CAISEIQGPYEQYF. CDR3 bases: TGTGCCATCAGTGAGATACAGGGGCCCTACGAGCAGTACTTC.

This chain uses TRBV7-2 with TRBJ2-7, with TRBD2 matching 13 bases. V shed 5 bases and J 4 bases; nucleotides not matched to a gene: 5. This CDR3 has 15 amino acids. The germline CDR1 and CDR2 sequences are SGHTA and FQGNSA. CDR3 loop: CASSIQTSGGYEQYF. The CDR3 nucleotides read TGTGCCAGCAGCATACAGACTAGCGGGGGGTACGAGCAGTACTTC.

The chain has TRBV7-8 and TRBJ1-5; 7 bases fit TRBD1. Per the germline V gene, CDR1 is SGHVS and CDR2 is FQNEAQ. This CDR3 comprises 15 residues. V shed 5 bases, J shed 0 bases, and the junction held 4 bases outside the gene matches. The CDR3 protein is CASSPGQLSNQPQHF. CDR3 DNA sequence: TGTGCCAGCAGCCCGGGACAGCTTAGCAATCAGCCCCAGCATTTT.

The gene calls are TRBV7-3 and TRBJ2-1; 10 bases map to TRBD2. The CDR3 length is 14 residues. Germline loops: CDR1 SGHTA, CDR2 FQGTGA. The ends lost 5 bases at V and 6 bases at J; junction bases unmatched: 4. The CDR3 region has the DNA TGTGCCAGCAGCAAGAGCGGGGGGGCCAATGAGCAGTTCTTC. This translates into CASSKSGGANEQFF.